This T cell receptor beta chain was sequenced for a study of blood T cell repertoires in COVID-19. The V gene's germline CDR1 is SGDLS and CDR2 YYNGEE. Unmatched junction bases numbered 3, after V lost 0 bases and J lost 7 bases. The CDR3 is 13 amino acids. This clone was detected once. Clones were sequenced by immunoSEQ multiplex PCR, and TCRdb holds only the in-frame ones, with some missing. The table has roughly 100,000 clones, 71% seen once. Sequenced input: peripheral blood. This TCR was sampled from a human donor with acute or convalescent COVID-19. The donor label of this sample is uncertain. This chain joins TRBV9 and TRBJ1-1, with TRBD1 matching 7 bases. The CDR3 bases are TGTGCCAGCAGCGTAGTTCAGGGGGGTGAAGCTTTCTTT. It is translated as CASSVVQGGEAFF.